This is a list of T cell receptor beta chains from one sample in a study of T cells in Graves' hyperthyroidism and ophthalmopathy. Via MiXCR, TCRdb re-called the multiplex PCR reads, giving one row per CDR3 protein. The sample consists of hundreds of thousands of distinct CDR3 sequences, approximately 20% of them appearing once. Sequencing was done on a sample of blood. The receptors originated from a man aged 35-49 years with Graves' ophthalmopathy. The CDR3 runs from the conserved cysteine through the conserved F or W. The D gene is left open where the match is weak. Some rows have no size entry. The others give once, few or many, or a class for an expanded clone.

size: NA; D: TRBD1; J: TRBJ1-4; V: TRBV4-2; DNA: TGTGCCAGCAGCCAAGAGGAGGGGGACAGGTTGGAAAAACTGTTTTTT; CDR3: CASSQEEGDRLEKLFF
size: NA; D: NA; J: TRBJ2-7; V: TRBV7-6; DNA: TGTGCCAGCAGCCACCAAGGCAACGAGCAGTACTTC; CDR3: CASSHQGNEQYF
size: NA; D: NA; J: TRBJ2-1; V: TRBV7-6; DNA: TGTGCCAGCAGCTTCAGCGGTTTCTCCTACAATGAGCAGTTCTTC; CDR3: CASSFSGFSYNEQFF
size: NA; D: TRBD2; J: TRBJ2-7; V: TRBV20-1; DNA: TGCAGTGCGAGGGGGCTAGCGGGAGTGGGCGAGCAGTACTTC; CDR3: CSARGLAGVGEQYF
size: NA; D: TRBD2; J: TRBJ2-2; V: TRBV30; DNA: TGTGCCTGGAGTCTAGCGGGAGCCGGGGAGCTGTTTTTT; CDR3: CAWSLAGAGELFF
size: NA; D: NA; J: TRBJ1-2; V: TRBV6-2/TRBV6-3; DNA: TGTGCCAGCAGTTATTTGGTGGGAGTGAACTATGGCTACACCTTC; CDR3: CASSYLVGVNYGYTF
size: many; D: TRBD2; J: TRBJ2-1; V: TRBV12-3/TRBV12-4; DNA: TGTGCCAGCAGCCAGAGGCGGGGGGGACACAATGAGCAGTTCTTC; CDR3: CASSQRRGGHNEQFF
size: many; D: TRBD1; J: TRBJ1-5; V: TRBV7-2; DNA: TGTGCCAGCAGCCCAGGGACAGGGGCGCATCAGCCCCAGCATTTT; CDR3: CASSPGTGAHQPQHF
size: few; D: NA; J: TRBJ2-1; V: TRBV5-6; DNA: TGTGCCAGCAGCTTCGATATTGGCGGGGCCTACAATGAGCAGTTCTTC; CDR3: CASSFDIGGAYNEQFF
size: many; D: TRBD2; J: TRBJ2-1; V: TRBV20-1; DNA: TGCAGTGCTTGTCTAGCGGGAGGGCAGGAGCAGTTCTTC; CDR3: CSACLAGGQEQFF
size: many; D: TRBD2; J: TRBJ2-7; V: TRBV7-2; DNA: TGTGCCAGCAGCTTCAGAGGGGGACTAGTCCGCGGCGAGCAGTACTTC; CDR3: CASSFRGGLVRGEQYF
size: NA; D: NA; J: TRBJ1-1; V: TRBV20-1; DNA: TGCAGTGCTCAAGGGACACCGGGGAACACTGAAGCTTTCTTT; CDR3: CSAQGTPGNTEAFF
size: many; D: TRBD2; J: TRBJ2-1; V: TRBV10-2; DNA: TGCGCCAGCACTTTACCGGGACTAGCGTGGGAGCAGTTCTTC; CDR3: CASTLPGLAWEQFF
size: NA; D: TRBD2; J: TRBJ2-7; V: TRBV29-1; DNA: TGCAGCGTTGAGGGACTAGCGGGCCGGAATCCCTACGAGCAGTACTTC; CDR3: CSVEGLAGRNPYEQYF
size: many; D: TRBD2; J: TRBJ2-3; V: TRBV7-2; DNA: TGTGCCAGCAGCGCGGTGAGCGGGAGAACAGATACGCAGTATTTT; CDR3: CASSAVSGRTDTQYF
size: many; D: NA; J: TRBJ2-7; V: TRBV6-1; DNA: TGTGCCGGTTCTACGGCAGGGAACTACGAGCAGTACTTC; CDR3: CAGSTAGNYEQYF
size: many; D: NA; J: TRBJ1-2; V: TRBV3-1; DNA: TGTGCCAGCAGCCAAGAAGGACGAGGCTACACCTTC; CDR3: CASSQEGRGYTF
size: NA; D: NA; J: TRBJ2-1; V: TRBV7-9; DNA: TGTGCCAGCAGCTTTCGCGGGGATGACTACAATGAGCAGTTCTTC; CDR3: CASSFRGDDYNEQFF
size: NA; D: NA; J: TRBJ2-1; V: TRBV4-3; DNA: TGCGCCAGCAGCAGACTCCTCAACTACAATGAGCAGTTCTTC; CDR3: CASSRLLNYNEQFF
size: many; D: NA; J: TRBJ1-1; V: TRBV20-1; DNA: TGCAGTGCTAGAGGGGGGAACACTGAAGCTTTCTTT; CDR3: CSARGGNTEAFF
size: NA; D: NA; J: TRBJ1-1; V: TRBV29-1; DNA: TGCAGCGTTGAATCGGCCGACAGGCGAGGAACTGAAGCTTTCTTT; CDR3: CSVESADRRGTEAFF
size: NA; D: NA; J: TRBJ2-1; V: TRBV20-1; DNA: TGCAGTGCTAGAGGGGGGGACATGGGTCGGGAGACCCAGTTCTTC; CDR3: CSARGGDMGRETQFF
size: few; D: TRBD1; J: TRBJ2-7; V: TRBV4-2; DNA: TGTGCCAGCAGCCAAGTAGGGACAGGGAGGGAGCAGTACTTC; CDR3: CASSQVGTGREQYF
size: NA; D: NA; J: TRBJ1-5; V: TRBV20-1; DNA: TGCAGTGCTAGAGATTGGGGGAGTGGCAATCAGCCCCAGCATTTT; CDR3: CSARDWGSGNQPQHF
size: many; D: TRBD2; J: TRBJ2-3; V: TRBV5-6; DNA: TGTGCCAGCAGTCTGGGGGGTACTAGCGGTACAGATACGCAGTATTTT; CDR3: CASSLGGTSGTDTQYF
size: NA; D: TRBD1; J: TRBJ2-5; V: TRBV4-1; DNA: TGCGCCAGCAGCCAAGAGGCCGACAGGGGAACAGAAGAGACCCAGTACTTC; CDR3: CASSQEADRGTEETQYF
size: NA; D: NA; J: TRBJ2-7; V: TRBV2; DNA: TGTGCCAGCAGGGGGGGACAGTGGGAGCAGTACTTC; CDR3: CASRGGQWEQYF
size: many; D: TRBD2; J: TRBJ2-5; V: TRBV5-1; DNA: TGCGCCAGCAGCCCCTACCTCCGACTAGCGACGGGGACCCAGTACTTC; CDR3: CASSPYLRLATGTQYF
size: NA; D: NA; J: TRBJ1-1; V: TRBV6-5; DNA: TGTGCCAGCAGGTATGGGGGTCTGAGAGGGAACACTGAAGCTTTCTTT; CDR3: CASRYGGLRGNTEAFF
size: many; D: NA; J: TRBJ1-1; V: TRBV5-1; DNA: TGCGCCAGCACCACGGAGCCCGACACTGAAGCTTTCTTT; CDR3: CASTTEPDTEAFF
size: NA; D: TRBD2; J: TRBJ2-7; V: TRBV6-1; DNA: TGTGCCAGCAGCGGCGGGAGAGATTACGCAGAGCAGTACTTC; CDR3: CASSGGRDYAEQYF
size: NA; D: NA; J: TRBJ2-2; V: TRBV6-1; DNA: TGTGCCAGCCGGAGGGGGCAACACGCTGGGGAGCTGTTTTTT; CDR3: CASRRGQHAGELFF
size: many; D: TRBD1; J: TRBJ2-7; V: TRBV12-3/TRBV12-4; DNA: TGTGCCAGCAGTCCTCACAGGGGTCGGCATGCCAGTGTCAAATGGTACGAGCAGTACTTC; CDR3: CASSPHRGRHASVKWYEQYF
size: NA; D: NA; J: TRBJ2-1; V: TRBV27; DNA: TGTGCCAGCAGTCCAGCCCCCTACAGTGAGCAGTTCTTC; CDR3: CASSPAPYSEQFF
size: NA; D: NA; J: TRBJ2-7; V: TRBV6-1; DNA: TGTGCCAGCAGTCGGCGGACAGTTAGCTCCTACGAGCAGTACTTC; CDR3: CASSRRTVSSYEQYF
size: few; D: TRBD1; J: TRBJ1-2; V: TRBV6-6; DNA: TGTGCCAGCAGTTACATGGGAGGGGACAGAAACTATGGCTACACCTTC; CDR3: CASSYMGGDRNYGYTF
size: NA; D: NA; J: TRBJ1-2; V: TRBV20-1; DNA: TGCAGTGCTAGAGATAATTCAGGGCGGGGGAATGGCTACACCTTC; CDR3: CSARDNSGRGNGYTF
size: NA; D: NA; J: TRBJ2-1; V: TRBV4-3; DNA: TGCACCAGCAGCCGAGCCCGCCGGGCCCTCAATGAGCAGTTCTTC; CDR3: CTSSRARRALNEQFF
size: NA; D: NA; J: TRBJ2-1; V: TRBV20-1; DNA: TGCAGTGCTCCCGACTACCCCGAGGCAGATGAGCAGTTCTTC; CDR3: CSAPDYPEADEQFF
size: many; D: NA; J: TRBJ1-1; V: TRBV3-1; DNA: TGTGCCAGCAGCCAAGCCAAAAACACTGAAGCTTTCTTT; CDR3: CASSQAKNTEAFF
size: NA; D: NA; J: TRBJ2-4; V: TRBV6-1; DNA: TGTGCCAGCATCCGCGACGCCGCCAAAAACATTCAGTACTTC; CDR3: CASIRDAAKNIQYF
size: NA; D: NA; J: TRBJ2-7; V: TRBV13; DNA: TGTGCCAGCAGCCCTGGACCAGGAAATCAGTACGAGCAGTACTTC; CDR3: CASSPGPGNQYEQYF
size: few; D: NA; J: TRBJ2-3; V: TRBV28; DNA: TGTGCCACCGACGGCCCGCGGGTTAGCACAGATACGCAGTATTTT; CDR3: CATDGPRVSTDTQYF
size: many; D: NA; J: TRBJ1-1; V: TRBV18; DNA: TGTGCCAGCTCACCACCGCAGAACACTGAAGCTTTCTTT; CDR3: CASSPPQNTEAFF
size: few; D: NA; J: TRBJ2-7; V: TRBV18; DNA: TGTGCCAGCTCACCCCGGGCCAGCCCCCTCTACGAGCAGTACTTC; CDR3: CASSPRASPLYEQYF